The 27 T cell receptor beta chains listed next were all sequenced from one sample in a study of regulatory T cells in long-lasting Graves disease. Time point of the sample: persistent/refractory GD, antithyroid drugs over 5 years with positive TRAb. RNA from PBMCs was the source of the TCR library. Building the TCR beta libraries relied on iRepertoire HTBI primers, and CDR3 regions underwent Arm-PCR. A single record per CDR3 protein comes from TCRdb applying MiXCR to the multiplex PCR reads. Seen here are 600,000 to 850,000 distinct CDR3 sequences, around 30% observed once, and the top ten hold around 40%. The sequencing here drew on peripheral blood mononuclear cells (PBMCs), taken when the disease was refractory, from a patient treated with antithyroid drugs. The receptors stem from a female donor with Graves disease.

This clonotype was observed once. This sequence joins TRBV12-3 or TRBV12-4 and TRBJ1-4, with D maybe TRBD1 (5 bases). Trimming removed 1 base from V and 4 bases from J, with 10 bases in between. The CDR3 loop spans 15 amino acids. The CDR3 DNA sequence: TGTGCCAGCAGTTTAGACGGGGGTGGTAATGAAAAACTGTTTTTT. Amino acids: CASSLDGGGNEKLFF.

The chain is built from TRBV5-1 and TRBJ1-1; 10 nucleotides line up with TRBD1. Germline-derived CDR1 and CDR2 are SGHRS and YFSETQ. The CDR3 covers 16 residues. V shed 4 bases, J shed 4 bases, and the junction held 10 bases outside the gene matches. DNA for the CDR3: TGCGCCAGCAGCCCCAGGGACAGGGGATCAGGCACTGAAGCTTTCTTT. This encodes CASSPRDRGSGTEAFF.

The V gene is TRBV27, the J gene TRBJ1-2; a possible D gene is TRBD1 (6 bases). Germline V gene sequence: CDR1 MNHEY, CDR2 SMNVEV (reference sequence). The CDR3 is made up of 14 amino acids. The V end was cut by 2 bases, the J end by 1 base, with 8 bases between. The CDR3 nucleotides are TGTGCCAGCAGTTTAACAGGGCTTAACTATGGCTACACCTTC. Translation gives CASSLTGLNYGYTF.

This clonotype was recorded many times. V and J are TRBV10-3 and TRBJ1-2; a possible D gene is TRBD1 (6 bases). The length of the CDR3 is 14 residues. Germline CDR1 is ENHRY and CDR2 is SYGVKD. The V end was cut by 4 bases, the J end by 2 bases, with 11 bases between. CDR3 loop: CAISGSGTNYGYTF. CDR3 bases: TGTGCCATCAGTGGTTCCGGGACAAACTATGGCTACACCTTC.

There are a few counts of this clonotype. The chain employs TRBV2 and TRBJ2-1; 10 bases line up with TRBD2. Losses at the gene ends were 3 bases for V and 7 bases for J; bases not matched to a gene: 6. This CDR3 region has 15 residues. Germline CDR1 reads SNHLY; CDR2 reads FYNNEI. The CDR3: CASSEIAGGLNEQFF. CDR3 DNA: TGTGCCAGCAGTGAGATAGCGGGGGGCTTAAATGAGCAGTTCTTC.

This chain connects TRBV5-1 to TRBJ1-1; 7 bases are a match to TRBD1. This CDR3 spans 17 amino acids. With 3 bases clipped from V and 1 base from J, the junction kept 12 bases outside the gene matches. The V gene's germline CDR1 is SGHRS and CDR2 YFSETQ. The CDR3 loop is CASSSPTGNVENTEAFF. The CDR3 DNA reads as TGCGCCAGCAGCTCCCCGACAGGGAATGTTGAGAACACTGAAGCTTTCTTT.

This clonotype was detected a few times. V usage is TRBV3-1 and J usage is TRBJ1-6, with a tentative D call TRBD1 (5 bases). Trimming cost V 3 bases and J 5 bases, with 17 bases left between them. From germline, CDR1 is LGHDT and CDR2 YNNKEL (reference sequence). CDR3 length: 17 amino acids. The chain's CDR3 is CASSHSRPGGNNSPLHF. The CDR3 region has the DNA TGTGCCAGCAGCCACTCGCGACCCGGGGGGAATAATTCACCCCTCCACTTT.

The CDR3 DNA reads as TGTGCCAGCACGGGTGGGTCCGCTGAAGCTTTCTTT. Translated, it gives CASTGGSAEAFF. The rearrangement links TRBV6-2 or TRBV6-3 to TRBJ1-1; no definite D call. The CDR3 sequence is 12 residues long. Germline V gene lookup returns CDR1 MNHEY and CDR2 SVGEGT. The V end lost 7 bases, the J end lost 6 bases, and 12 bases lay between the germline ends.

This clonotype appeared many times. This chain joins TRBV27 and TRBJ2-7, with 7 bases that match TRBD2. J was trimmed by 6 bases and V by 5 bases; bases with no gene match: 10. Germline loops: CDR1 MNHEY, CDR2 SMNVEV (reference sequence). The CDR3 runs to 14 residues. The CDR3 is CASSGGEPWIEQYF. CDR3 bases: TGTGCCAGCAGTGGGGGGGAGCCATGGATCGAGCAGTACTTC.

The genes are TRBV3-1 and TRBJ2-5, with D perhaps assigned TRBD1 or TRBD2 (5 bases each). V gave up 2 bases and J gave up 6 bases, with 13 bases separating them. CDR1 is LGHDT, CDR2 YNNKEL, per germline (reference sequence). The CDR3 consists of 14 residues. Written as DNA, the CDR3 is TGTGCCAGCAGCCAAACTAGGGACGGACAGACCCAGTACTTC. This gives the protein CASSQTRDGQTQYF.

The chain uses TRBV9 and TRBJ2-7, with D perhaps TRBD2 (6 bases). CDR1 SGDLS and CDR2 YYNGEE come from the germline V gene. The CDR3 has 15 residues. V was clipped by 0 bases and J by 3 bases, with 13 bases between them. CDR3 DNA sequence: TGTGCCAGCAGCGTAGCTTATGGCGGGGACTACGAGCAGTACTTC. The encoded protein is CASSVAYGGDYEQYF.

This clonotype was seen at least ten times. In nucleotides, the CDR3 is TGTGCCAGCAGTGGGTCGACATTCGGACATGAAAAACTGTTTTTT. It translates to CASSGSTFGHEKLFF. V is TRBV2 and J is TRBJ1-4, with D unclear. The CDR3 totals 15 residues. Germline loops: CDR1 SNHLY, CDR2 FYNNEI. Trimming removed 4 bases at V and 6 bases at J, with 15 bases between.

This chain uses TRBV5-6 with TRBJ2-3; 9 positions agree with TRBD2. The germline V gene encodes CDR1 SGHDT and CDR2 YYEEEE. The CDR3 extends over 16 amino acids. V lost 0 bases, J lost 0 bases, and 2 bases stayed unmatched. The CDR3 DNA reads TGTGCCAGCAGCTTGGGACTAGCGGCGAGCACAGATACGCAGTATTTT. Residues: CASSLGLAASTDTQYF.

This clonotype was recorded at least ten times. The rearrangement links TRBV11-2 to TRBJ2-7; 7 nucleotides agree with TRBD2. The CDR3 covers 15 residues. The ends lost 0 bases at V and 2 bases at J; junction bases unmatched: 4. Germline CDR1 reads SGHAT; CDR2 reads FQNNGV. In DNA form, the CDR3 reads TGTGCCAGCAGCTTAGATTCTAGCGGCCCCTACGAGCAGTACTTC. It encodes CASSLDSSGPYEQYF.

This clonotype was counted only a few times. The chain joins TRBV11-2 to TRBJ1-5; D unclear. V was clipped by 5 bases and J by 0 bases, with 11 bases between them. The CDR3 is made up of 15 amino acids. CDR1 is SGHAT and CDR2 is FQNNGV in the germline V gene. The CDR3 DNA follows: TGTGCCAGCAGCCTGGAGCTGAATAGCAATCAGCCCCAGCATTTT. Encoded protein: CASSLELNSNQPQHF.

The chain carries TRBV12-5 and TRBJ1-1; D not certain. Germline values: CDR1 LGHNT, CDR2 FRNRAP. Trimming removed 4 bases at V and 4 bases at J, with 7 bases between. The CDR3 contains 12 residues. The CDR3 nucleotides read TGTGCTAGTGGTTCGGATGGCACTGAAGCTTTCTTT. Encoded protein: CASGSDGTEAFF.

CDR3 nucleotide sequence: TGTGCCAGCAGCTTATATTTCAGGGCTAACACCGGGGAGCTGTTTTTT. This gives the protein CASSLYFRANTGELFF. The chain is built from TRBV11-2 and TRBJ2-2; D possibly corresponds to TRBD1 (5 bases). The CDR3 is 16 amino acids. Germline assignment: CDR1 SGHAT and CDR2 FQNNGV. The ends were cut back, 2 bases at V and 2 bases at J, with 12 bases in the middle.

CDR3 nucleotides: TGTGCCAGCACCCAACGTAGGGGGGGCGGATTGAGCACTGAAGCTTTCTTT. This sequence encodes CASTQRRGGGLSTEAFF. The chain is built from TRBV6-1 and TRBJ1-1, with D tentatively TRBD1 (6 bases). Trimming took off 7 bases at V and 4 bases at J, with 25 bases between the two ends. The CDR3 consists of 17 residues. Germline V lookup: CDR1 MNHNS, CDR2 SASEGT.

DNA of the CDR3: TGTGCCATCAGTGGGGGACAGGGGATCAATCAGCCCCAGCATTTT. The encoded protein is CAISGGQGINQPQHF. V gene TRBV10-3 combines with J gene TRBJ1-5; 10 bases are shared with TRBD1. Germline V gene sequence: CDR1 ENHRY, CDR2 SYGVKD. With V trimmed by 4 bases and J by 3 bases, 3 bases remained unmatched. This CDR3 spans 15 amino acids.

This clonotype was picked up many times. CDR3 sequence: CSARSGGGYTF. CDR3 nucleotide sequence: TGCAGTGCTAGATCTGGGGGCGGCTACACCTTC. V usage is TRBV20-1 and J usage is TRBJ1-2, with D possibly matching TRBD1 (6 bases). CDR3 length: 11 residues. V shed 2 bases and J shed 8 bases, with 9 bases lying between them. Germline lookup yields CDR1 DFQATT and CDR2 SNEGSKA (reference sequence).

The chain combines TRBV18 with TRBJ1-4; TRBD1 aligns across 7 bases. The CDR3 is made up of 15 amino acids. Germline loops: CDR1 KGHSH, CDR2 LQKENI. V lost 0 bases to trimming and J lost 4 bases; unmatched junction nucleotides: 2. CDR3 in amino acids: CASSPPTGVNEKLFF. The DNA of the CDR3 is TGTGCCAGCTCACCACCAACAGGGGTTAATGAAAAACTGTTTTTT.

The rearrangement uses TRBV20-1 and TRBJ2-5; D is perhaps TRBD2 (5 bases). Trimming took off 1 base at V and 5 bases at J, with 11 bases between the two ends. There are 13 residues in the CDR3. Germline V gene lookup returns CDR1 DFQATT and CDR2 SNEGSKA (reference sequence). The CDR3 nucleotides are TGCAGTGCTAGAGCCGGGGTATCGGAGACCCAGTACTTC. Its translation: CSARAGVSETQYF.

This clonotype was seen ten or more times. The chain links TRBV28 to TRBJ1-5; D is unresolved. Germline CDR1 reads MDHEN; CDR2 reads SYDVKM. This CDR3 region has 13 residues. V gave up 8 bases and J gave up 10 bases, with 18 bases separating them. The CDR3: CASLRVGISPQHF. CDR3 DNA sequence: TGTGCCAGCTTGAGGGTGGGGATCAGCCCCCAGCATTTT.

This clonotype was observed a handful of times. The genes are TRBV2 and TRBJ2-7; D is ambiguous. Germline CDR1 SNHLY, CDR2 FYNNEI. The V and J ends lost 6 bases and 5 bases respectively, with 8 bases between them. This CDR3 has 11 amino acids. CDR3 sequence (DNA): TGTGCCAGCAGCGACTTCGACGAGCAGTACTTC. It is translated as CASSDFDEQYF.

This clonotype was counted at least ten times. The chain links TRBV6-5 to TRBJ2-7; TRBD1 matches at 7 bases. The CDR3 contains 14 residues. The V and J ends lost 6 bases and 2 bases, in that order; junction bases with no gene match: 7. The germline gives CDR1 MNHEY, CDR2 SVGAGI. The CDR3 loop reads CASSYRDSAYEQYF. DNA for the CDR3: TGTGCCAGCAGCTACCGGGACAGCGCCTACGAGCAGTACTTC.

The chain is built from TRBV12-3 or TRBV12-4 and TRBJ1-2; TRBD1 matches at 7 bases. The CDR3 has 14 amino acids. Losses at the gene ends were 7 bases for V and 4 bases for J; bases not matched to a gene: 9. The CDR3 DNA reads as TGTGCCAGCAACGCCGGGAGGGACAGCTATGGCTACACCTTC. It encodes CASNAGRDSYGYTF.

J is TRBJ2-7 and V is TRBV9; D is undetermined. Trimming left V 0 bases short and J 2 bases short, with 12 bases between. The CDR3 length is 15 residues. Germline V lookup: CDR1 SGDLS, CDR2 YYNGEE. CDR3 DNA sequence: TGTGCCAGCAGCGTAGACCCCGGAGTCCCCTACGAGCAGTACTTC. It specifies CASSVDPGVPYEQYF.